One sample yielded the 11 T cell receptor beta chains listed below, sequenced in a study of T cell changes during pregnancy in multiple sclerosis. Profiling relied on immunoSEQ multiplex PCR, and the TCRdb table lists in-frame clones only, not all of them. The sample carries over 65,000 clones, around 90% recorded once. The starting material was peripheral blood, obtained in the first trimester of pregnancy. These receptors came from a female donor in good health, enrolled as a control in a pregnancy study.

This chain links TRBV28 with TRBJ1-5; perhaps TRBD1 as D (6 bases). Trimming took off 5 bases at V and 5 bases at J, with 13 bases between the two ends. The CDR3 is 14 amino acids. Germline V lookup: CDR1 MDHEN, CDR2 SYDVKM. CDR3 sequence reads: CASSKTGPYQPQHF. The CDR3 DNA reads TGTGCCAGCAGTAAAACAGGGCCCTATCAGCCCCAGCATTTT. Supplemented by reference TRBV28 and TRBJ1-5, the full variable domain reads DVKVTQSSRYLVKRTGEKVFLECVQDMDHENMFWYRQDPGLGLRLIYFSYDVKMKEKGDIPEGYSVSREKKERFSLILESASTNQTSMYLCASSKTGPYQPQHFGDGTRLSIL.

The J gene is TRBJ1-3, the V gene TRBV29-1; D is ambiguous. The CDR3 has 14 amino acids. Trimming stripped 7 bases from V and 0 bases from J, with 13 bases between. The germline CDR1 and CDR2 sequences are SQVTM and ANQGSEA. CDR3 bases: TGCAGCGCAAGATCAGGAAGCTCTGGAAACACCATATATTTT. It translates to CSARSGSSGNTIYF.

The chain recombines TRBV27 with TRBJ2-3, with 12 bases matching TRBD2. Germline V gene sequence: CDR1 MNHEY, CDR2 SMNVEV (reference sequence). The CDR3 has 16 amino acids. Trimming removed 6 bases from V and 1 base from J; junction bases left unmatched: 5. DNA of the CDR3: TGTGCCAGCAGGTATCGACTAGCGGGGGGCACAGATACGCAGTATTTT. Its translation is CASRYRLAGGTDTQYF.

The rearrangement joins TRBV7-9 to TRBJ1-2; D call uncertain. The CDR3 has 14 residues. Germline V CDR1 and CDR2: SEHNR, FQNEAQ (reference sequence). Trimming shortened V by 6 bases and J by 1 base, and 12 bases separated the two germline ends. The CDR3 is CASSLTAFNYGYTF. The DNA for the CDR3 is TGTGCCAGCAGTTTAACAGCTTTTAACTATGGCTACACCTTC.

The chain combines TRBV6-5 with TRBJ2-1; D gene uncertain. Germline V lookup: CDR1 MNHEY, CDR2 SVGAGI. Trimming pared 2 bases from V and 15 bases from J, leaving 17 bases between. The CDR3 runs 13 residues. The CDR3 protein is CASSYTAYEARFF. The DNA of the CDR3 is TGTGCCAGCAGTTACACCGCTTACGAAGCGAGGTTCTTC.

The J gene is TRBJ1-3, the V gene TRBV6-5; D is possibly TRBD1 (5 bases). This CDR3 has 13 residues. Germline CDR1 and CDR2: MNHEY and SVGAGI. Trimming left V 5 bases short and J 1 base short, with 6 bases between. The CDR3 bases are TGTGCCAGCAGTACAGGATCTGGAAACACCATATATTTT. As protein: CASSTGSGNTIYF.

This chain links TRBV2 with TRBJ1-2; 7 bases match TRBD1. CDR3 length: 14 residues. Germline V lookup: CDR1 SNHLY, CDR2 FYNNEI. Germline trimming cut 6 bases from V and 4 bases from J; bases unmatched to any gene: 8. Written as DNA, the CDR3 is TGTGCCAGCAGACCCCGACAGGGACGCTATGGCTACACCTTC. This translates into CASRPRQGRYGYTF. Combining the CDR3 with reference TRBV2 and TRBJ1-2 gives the whole variable domain EPEVTQTPSHQVTQMGQEVILRCVPISNHLYFYWYRQILGQKVEFLVSFYNNEISEKSEIFDDQFSVERPDGSNFTLKIRSTKLEDSAMYFCASRPRQGRYGYTFGSGTRLTVV.

This chain joins TRBV5-1 and TRBJ2-1, with a tentative D call TRBD1 (6 bases). CDR1 SGHRS and CDR2 YFSETQ come from the germline V gene. The CDR3 runs 11 residues. Trimming stripped 5 bases from V and 10 bases from J, with 10 bases between. The CDR3 reads CASSLDREQFF. The CDR3 bases are TGCGCCAGCAGTTTAGACAGGGAGCAGTTCTTC.

This clone showed up just once. J is TRBJ2-5 and V is TRBV28, with D perhaps matching TRBD2 (6 bases). Germline V gene data show CDR1 as MDHEN and CDR2 as SYDVKM. The V and J ends lost 3 bases and 1 base respectively, with 9 bases between them. This CDR3 contains 14 residues. The DNA of the CDR3 is TGTGCCAGCAGTTTCCTGGGACTCCAAGAGACCCAGTACTTC. The encoded protein is CASSFLGLQETQYF. The variable domain in full, with the rest retrieved from reference TRBV28 and TRBJ2-5, is DVKVTQSSRYLVKRTGEKVFLECVQDMDHENMFWYRQDPGLGLRLIYFSYDVKMKEKGDIPEGYSVSREKKERFSLILESASTNQTSMYLCASSFLGLQETQYFGPGTRLLVL.

V and J are TRBV6-6 and TRBJ2-5; no definite D call. The CDR3 extends over 16 amino acids. The ends were cut back, 4 bases at V and 5 bases at J, with 20 bases in the middle. Germline CDR1 is MNHNY and CDR2 is SVGAGI (reference sequence). The CDR3 DNA reads TGTGCCAGCAGTTCAACGCTAGTAAGGCCTGGGGAGACCCAGTACTTC. Its translation: CASSSTLVRPGETQYF.

J is TRBJ2-5 and V is TRBV6-5; 7 bases are shared with TRBD2. V shed 0 bases, J shed 9 bases, and the junction held 1 base outside the gene matches. Germline-derived CDR1 and CDR2 are MNHEY and SVGAGI. The length of the CDR3 is 12 residues. The CDR3 here is CASSYSGGAQYF. The CDR3 DNA reads as TGTGCCAGCAGTTACTCGGGGGGGGCCCAGTACTTC.